These T cell receptor beta chains were read from a single sample in a study of identical twins. A single record per CDR3 protein comes from TCRdb applying MiXCR to the 5' RACE reads. In the table there are a few hundred thousand distinct CDR3 sequences, about 10% of which are singletons. Sequencing used memory T cells sorted from blood. These TCRs come from a man between 45 and 60 years old in good health. The CDR3 runs from the conserved cysteine through the conserved F or W. The D gene is left open where the match is weak. Rows give clone size only sometimes, using once, few, many, or a class for an expanded clone.

clone size | J gene | D gene | V gene | CDR3 protein | CDR3 DNA
many | TRBJ2-7 | . | TRBV28 | CASGTFYEQYF | TGTGCCAGTGGGACTTTCTACGAGCAGTACTTC
many | TRBJ2-2 | TRBD2 | TRBV27 | CASSLAGGTTGELFF | TGTGCCAGCAGTCTAGCGGGGGGGACCACCGGGGAGCTGTTTTTT
many | TRBJ1-5 | . | TRBV12-3/TRBV12-4 | CASSLNGGLGNQPQHF | TGTGCCAGCAGTTTAAACGGGGGGCTCGGTAATCAGCCCCAGCATTTT
many | TRBJ1-3 | . | TRBV12-3/TRBV12-4 | CASSLLGNTIYF | TGTGCCAGCAGTTTGCTTGGAAACACCATATATTTT
. | TRBJ2-3 | TRBD1 | TRBV7-9 | CASSALQGGTDTQYF | TGTGCCAGCAGCGCCCTACAGGGGGGCACAGATACGCAGTATTTT
few | TRBJ1-6 | TRBD1 | TRBV20-1 | CSARDRDRGMSPLHF | TGCAGTGCTAGGGACCGGGACAGGGGTATGTCACCCCTCCACTTT
. | TRBJ1-1 | . | TRBV5-6 | CASRGTDMNTEAFF | TGTGCCAGCAGGGGGACGGACATGAACACTGAAGCTTTCTTT
. | TRBJ2-2 | . | TRBV27 | CASSFYRAGELFF | TGTGCCAGCAGTTTTTACAGGGCGGGGGAGCTGTTTTTT
many | TRBJ2-5 | TRBD1 | TRBV7-8 | CASSLGRTGYQETQYF | TGTGCCAGCAGCTTAGGGCGGACAGGTTACCAAGAGACCCAGTACTTC
many | TRBJ2-1 | . | TRBV3-1 | CASSPDDSYNEQFF | TGTGCCAGCAGTCCCGACGACAGTTACAATGAGCAGTTCTTC
few | TRBJ1-3 | . | TRBV3-1 | CASSLTSLSGNTIYF | TGTGCCAGCAGCCTCACCAGCCTGTCTGGAAACACCATATATTTT
. | TRBJ1-1 | . | TRBV14 | CASSLRRQTLMNTEAFF | TGTGCCAGCAGCCTTCGAAGACAGACACTTATGAACACTGAAGCTTTCTTT
. | TRBJ1-6 | . | TRBV4-1 | CASSQSLQGRSPLHF | TGCGCCAGCAGCCAAAGTTTACAGGGACGTTCACCCCTCCACTTT
many | TRBJ1-5 | . | TRBV15 | CATSRDPGSNQPQHF | TGTGCCACCAGCAGAGATCCGGGTAGCAATCAGCCCCAGCATTTT
. | TRBJ2-5 | . | TRBV20-1 | CSARVAGETQYF | TGCAGTGCTAGAGTCGCGGGAGAGACCCAGTACTTC
few | TRBJ1-2 | . | TRBV11-2 | CASRRTAGRNYGYTF | TGTGCCAGCAGACGGACTGCAGGGCGTAACTATGGCTACACCTTC
many | TRBJ2-7 | . | TRBV9 | CASSVVSTSYEQYF | TGTGCCAGCAGCGTAGTCAGTACCTCCTACGAGCAGTACTTC
many | TRBJ1-1 | TRBD1 | TRBV12-3/TRBV12-4 | CASSPDRPAPGQGVPEAFF | TGTGCCAGCAGTCCTGACAGACCAGCCCCGGGACAGGGGGTTCCTGAAGCTTTCTTT
. | TRBJ2-7 | TRBD1 | TRBV5-4 | CASSGPGQGGFEQYF | TGTGCCAGCAGCGGTCCGGGACAGGGGGGATTCGAGCAGTACTTC
many | TRBJ2-1 | TRBD2 | TRBV4-1 | CASRGLALIPTEQFF | TGCGCCAGCAGAGGACTAGCGTTGATTCCTACGGAGCAGTTCTTC
few | TRBJ2-1 | . | TRBV6-6 | CASSSNTNEQFF | TGTGCCAGCAGCTCCAATACGAATGAGCAGTTCTTC
many | TRBJ1-5 | . | TRBV6-2/TRBV6-3 | CASSYAVRPQHF | TGTGCCAGCAGTTATGCCGTTCGGCCCCAGCATTTT
few | TRBJ2-5 | TRBD2 | TRBV11-2 | CASSPRLAGAFQETQYF | TGTGCCAGCAGCCCCAGACTAGCGGGGGCCTTCCAAGAGACCCAGTACTTC